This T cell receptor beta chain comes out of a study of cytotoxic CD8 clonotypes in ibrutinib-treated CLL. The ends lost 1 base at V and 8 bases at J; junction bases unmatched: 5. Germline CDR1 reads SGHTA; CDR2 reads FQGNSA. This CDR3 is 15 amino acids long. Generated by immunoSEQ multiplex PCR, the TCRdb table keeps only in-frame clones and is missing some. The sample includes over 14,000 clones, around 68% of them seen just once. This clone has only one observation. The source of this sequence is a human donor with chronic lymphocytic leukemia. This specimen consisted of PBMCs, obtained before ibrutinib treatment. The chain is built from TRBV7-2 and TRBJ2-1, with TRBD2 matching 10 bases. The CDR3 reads CASSLGSGGLYEQFF. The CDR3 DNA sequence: TGTGCCAGCAGCTTAGGTAGCGGGGGGTTGTATGAGCAGTTCTTC.